These 18 T cell receptor beta chains originate from one sample sequenced in a study of blood T cell repertoires in COVID-19 (dated by TCRdb to the early 2020s). Library preparation employed the immunoSEQ multiplex PCR assay. What TCRdb holds here is the immuneACCESS table cut down to in-frame rearrangements. Part of the clones is not present; checked against another copy, under half of the missing clones reflect an unresolved V gene, and the others are unexplained. This sample gives about 300,000 clones in total; around 89% of them show up just once. The ten most abundant clones make up under 6.5% of the sample. Sequenced: peripheral blood. Receptors originate from a man aged 18 to 30 who had recovered from COVID-19.

The rearrangement links TRBV19 to TRBJ2-2; D is unresolved. The germline V and J ends were trimmed by 5 bases and 7 bases, with 8 bases remaining between them. Germline values: CDR1 LNHDA, CDR2 SQIVND (reference sequence). CDR3 size: 12 residues. The CDR3 coding sequence is TGTGCCAGTAGTGTCCCGGGCGGGGAGCTGTTTTTT. Translating it yields CASSVPGGELFF.

This chain links TRBV6-1 with TRBJ1-4; D gene unclear. V shed 1 base and J shed 8 bases, with 5 bases lying between them. Per the germline V gene, CDR1 is MNHNS and CDR2 is SASEGT. CDR3 length equals 12 residues. CDR3 bases: TGTGCCAGCAGTGAAGAAGCAGAAAAACTGTTTTTT. This encodes CASSEEAEKLFF.

The chain carries TRBV7-9 and TRBJ1-3, with D perhaps TRBD1 (5 bases). The V end was cut by 4 bases, the J end by 1 base, with 14 bases between. CDR3 length: 16 amino acids. Germline loops: CDR1 SEHNR, CDR2 FQNEAQ (reference sequence). The CDR3 sequence is CASSSAIQESGNTIYF. The CDR3 bases are TGTGCCAGCAGCTCGGCGATACAGGAGTCTGGAAACACCATATATTTT. The full variable domain, completed using reference TRBV7-9 and TRBJ1-3, is DTGVSQNPRHKITKRGQNVTFRCDPISEHNRLYWYRQTLGQGPEFLTYFQNEAQLEKSRLLSDRFSAERPKGSFSTLEIQRTEQGDSAMYLCASSSAIQESGNTIYFGEGSWLTVV.

The chain links TRBV7-9 to TRBJ2-7; D is ambiguous. Germline V gene data show CDR1 as SEHNR and CDR2 as FQNEAQ (reference sequence). The CDR3 consists of 15 residues. The V end was cut by 4 bases, the J end by 0 bases, with 13 bases between. CDR3 nucleotide sequence: TGTGCCAGCAGCTACTCAGCAGGTGCCTCCTACGAGCAGTACTTC. This codes for CASSYSAGASYEQYF.

This chain links TRBV10-3 with TRBJ1-1; a weak D match, TRBD1 (6 bases). The CDR3 contains 18 residues. The V and J ends lost 3 bases and 4 bases respectively, with 24 bases between them. CDR1 is ENHRY, CDR2 SYGVKD, per germline. CDR3 bases: TGTGCCATCAGTGAAAGTGGAACAGGGAGAGGCTTGAGCACTGAAGCTTTCTTT. Residues: CAISESGTGRGLSTEAFF.

The chain is built from TRBV27 and TRBJ2-1, with D maybe TRBD1 (6 bases). V gave up 3 bases and J gave up 0 bases, with 9 bases separating them. In germline, CDR1 is MNHEY, CDR2 SMNVEV (reference sequence). The CDR3 totals 15 residues. The CDR3 DNA sequence: TGTGCCAGCAGTTTCAGGGGTTTCTCCTACAATGAGCAGTTCTTC. This gives the protein CASSFRGFSYNEQFF.

The rearrangement joins TRBV7-9 to TRBJ1-2, with a weak D call TRBD1 (6 bases). The CDR3 has 14 amino acids. Germline CDR1 reads SEHNR; CDR2 reads FQNEAQ (reference sequence). V dropped 8 bases and J dropped 6 bases, with 19 bases sitting between them. The CDR3 coding sequence is TGTGCCAGCGGTCCCGGGCCCCAGGGGCATGGCTACACCTTC. This encodes CASGPGPQGHGYTF.

V and J are TRBV6-5 and TRBJ1-1; tentatively, D is TRBD1 (6 bases). The CDR3 is made up of 15 amino acids. Trimming shortened V by 4 bases and J by 5 bases, and 17 bases separated the two germline ends. From germline, CDR1 is MNHEY and CDR2 SVGAGI. DNA for the CDR3: TGTGCCAGCAGTTCCTTGGGGGGGGCTGGTACTGAAGCTTTCTTT. Translation: CASSSLGGAGTEAFF.

CDR3 loop: CASSHLAGESPFF. CDR3 bases: TGTGCCAGCAGTCATCTAGCGGGGGAGAGTCCGTTCTTC. This chain links TRBV5-8 with TRBJ2-1; TRBD2 matches at 10 bases. The germline gives CDR1 SGHTS, CDR2 YDEGEE. Germline trimming cut 5 bases from V and 15 bases from J; bases unmatched to any gene: 11. The CDR3 has 13 amino acids.

This sequence joins TRBV6-5 and TRBJ1-6, with a weak D call TRBD1 (5 bases). The ends were cut back, 5 bases at V and 6 bases at J, with 11 bases in the middle. CDR1 is MNHEY, CDR2 SVGAGI, per germline. The CDR3 spans 14 residues. The CDR3 protein is CASSTSQGNSPLHF. CDR3 DNA: TGTGCCAGCAGTACGTCTCAGGGTAATTCACCCCTCCACTTT.

This chain links TRBV6-6 with TRBJ1-5, with a possible D match to TRBD1 (5 bases). The CDR3 sequence is 13 residues long. The ends were cut back, 7 bases at V and 6 bases at J, with 13 bases in the middle. The germline V gene has CDR1 MNHNY and CDR2 SVGAGI (reference sequence). CDR3 nucleotide sequence: TGTGCCAGCAATCAGGGATGGGGTCAGCCCCAGCATTTT. This gives the protein CASNQGWGQPQHF.

The chain links TRBV2 to TRBJ2-7, with 9 positions matching TRBD1. The length of the CDR3 is 14 residues. Trimming cost V 7 bases and J 4 bases; bases outside gene matches: 8. Germline CDR1 is SNHLY and CDR2 is FYNNEI. The CDR3 is CASTGNRGLYEQYF. Written as DNA, the CDR3 is TGTGCCAGCACCGGAAACAGGGGGCTGTACGAGCAGTACTTC.

The rearrangement links TRBV19 to TRBJ1-5; D not certain. This CDR3 has 13 residues. V gave up 9 bases and J gave up 0 bases, with 9 bases separating them. The germline V gene has CDR1 LNHDA and CDR2 SQIVND (reference sequence). The CDR3 sequence is CASRTVSNQPQHF. For the CDR3, the DNA is TGTGCCAGCCGGACTGTTAGCAATCAGCCCCAGCATTTT.

The rearrangement joins TRBV7-2 to TRBJ1-5, with a weak D call TRBD1 (5 bases). Germline CDR1 is SGHTA and CDR2 is FQGNSA. Trimming cost V 4 bases and J 5 bases, with 12 bases left between them. The CDR3 has 14 amino acids. CDR3 sequence reads: CASSYPDSDQPQHF. As DNA, the CDR3 is TGTGCCAGCAGCTACCCCGACAGTGATCAGCCCCAGCATTTT.

The chain combines TRBV20-1 with TRBJ2-3; the D gene is possibly TRBD2 (6 bases). The V end lost 3 bases, the J end lost 4 bases, and 26 bases lay between the germline ends. CDR1 is DFQATT and CDR2 is SNEGSKA in the germline V gene (reference sequence). CDR3 size: 18 residues. CDR3 sequence reads: CSASSEGGWGGTPDTQYF. The CDR3 DNA reads as TGCAGTGCTAGTAGCGAGGGTGGTTGGGGCGGGACGCCAGATACGCAGTATTTT.

V gene TRBV12-3 or TRBV12-4 combines with J gene TRBJ2-1, with D perhaps matching TRBD1 (5 bases). V gave up 2 bases and J gave up 11 bases, with 10 bases separating them. The CDR3 totals 12 residues. CDR3 in DNA: TGTGCCAGCAGTTTACGTGGGGCCCAGCAGTTCTTC. This encodes CASSLRGAQQFF.

This clone has only a few counts. The chain combines TRBV5-4 with TRBJ2-7; tentatively, D is TRBD2 (5 bases). The CDR3 contains 16 residues. CDR1 and CDR2 (germline): SGHNT, YYREEE (reference sequence). V lost 4 bases and J 6 bases, leaving 23 bases between the germline ends. The CDR3 DNA sequence: TGTGCCAGCAGCCTAAATCGAGGGTTGGGTTTCGGCGAGCAGTACTTC. This codes for CASSLNRGLGFGEQYF.

Here the CDR3 reads CASSLSGETEAFF. CDR3 DNA: TGTGCCAGCTCACTGTCAGGGGAAACTGAAGCTTTCTTT. The chain is built from TRBV18 and TRBJ1-1; maybe TRBD1 (6 bases). This CDR3 contains 13 residues. Per germline, CDR1 KGHSH and CDR2 LQKENI. Trimming pared 4 bases from V and 5 bases from J, leaving 11 bases between.